This T cell receptor (beta chain) was profiled in a study of blood T cell repertoires in COVID-19. Using immunoSEQ multiplex PCR, the repertoire was profiled, and TCRdb retains in-frame clones only, with some absent. The repertoire holds 300,000 or so clones, around 90% seen once, with roughly 1.1% in the top ten. With V trimmed by 3 bases and J by 0 bases, 10 bases remained unmatched. In germline, CDR1 is MDHEN, CDR2 SYDVKM. This CDR3 spans 19 amino acids. Sequenced sample: PBMCs or T cells enriched from blood (not recorded which). The sequence was collected from a woman younger than 45 who had recovered from COVID-19. The chain combines TRBV28 with TRBJ1-4, with 10 bases lining up with TRBD1. The CDR3 nucleotides are TGTGCCAGCAGTTTTCCGACAGGGGGCAGGTGGGCAACTAATGAAAAACTGTTTTTT. It yields the protein CASSFPTGGRWATNEKLFF.